This T cell receptor beta chain is from a study of blood T cells in healthy people across ages. This CDR3 region has 13 residues. V shed 1 base and J shed 9 bases, with 13 bases lying between them. Germline V gives CDR1 SGHAT, CDR2 FQNNGV. A second PCR of 7 to 11 cycles used a sample-barcoded 5' primer and a J-beta primer mix. TCRdb re-derived calls from the 5' RACE reads in MiXCR, one entry per CDR3 protein. Found here are over 1,500,000 distinct CDR3 sequences, roughly 49% of them singletons; the top ten hold roughly 2.1%. This chain uses TRBV11-2 with TRBJ2-7; no reliable D call. The sequenced sample was blood. The receptor's source is a woman aged 40 to 49 in good health. The CDR3 DNA is TGTGCCAGCAGCTTAGCCATTCTACGTGTGCAGTACTTC. As protein: CASSLAILRVQYF.